This T cell receptor beta chain was identified in a study of metastatic and nonmetastatic thyroid tumors. Whole-study context: Thyroid patients, malignant and benign, had repertoires compared across blood and tumor or nodule tissue.

This clone was seen at least ten times. V gave up 0 bases and J gave up 3 bases; unmatched junction bases: 2. This CDR3 region has 16 residues. Germline values: CDR1 LNHNV, CDR2 YYDKDF (reference sequence). MiXCR reprocessed the PCR reads for TCRdb. The repertoire holds about 69,000 clones, with 14% as singletons. Until they underwent thyroid surgery, no patient had received any treatment. Sequencing used blood. The rearrangement links TRBV15 to TRBJ1-3, with 10 positions matching TRBD1. The clonotype originates from a male donor with papillary thyroid cancer or a benign thyroid nodule (not recorded which). Some clones in this sample may be carry-over from other donors' samples. CDR3 bases: TGTGCCACCAGCAGAGAGACAGGGGGCGGTGGAAACACCATATATTTT. It encodes CATSRETGGGGNTIYF.